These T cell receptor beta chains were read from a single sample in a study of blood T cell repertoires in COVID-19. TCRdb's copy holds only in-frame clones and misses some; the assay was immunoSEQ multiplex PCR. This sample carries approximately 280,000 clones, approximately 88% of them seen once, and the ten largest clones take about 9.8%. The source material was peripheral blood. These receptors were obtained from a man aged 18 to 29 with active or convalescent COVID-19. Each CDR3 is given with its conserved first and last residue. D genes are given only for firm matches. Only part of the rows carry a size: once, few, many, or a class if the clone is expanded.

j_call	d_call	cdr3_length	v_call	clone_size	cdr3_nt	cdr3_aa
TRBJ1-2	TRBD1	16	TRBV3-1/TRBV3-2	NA	TGTGCCAGCAGCCGTTCAACGAGGACAGGGGCGGATGGCTACACCTTC	CASSRSTRTGADGYTF
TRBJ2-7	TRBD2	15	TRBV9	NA	TGTGCCAGCAGCGAAGGATTAGCGGGGAACTACGAGCAGTACTTC	CASSEGLAGNYEQYF
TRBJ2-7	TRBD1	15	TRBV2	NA	TGTGCCAGCACACACAGGGGTGAGGGCCCCTACGAGCAGTACTTC	CASTHRGEGPYEQYF
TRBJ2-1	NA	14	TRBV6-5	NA	TGTGCCAGCAGTTCCCCTGGGGGCAGGAATGAGCAGTTCTTC	CASSSPGGRNEQFF
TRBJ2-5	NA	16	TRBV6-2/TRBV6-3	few	TGTGCCAGCAGTTACTCACCCGGCAGGGGAGTGGAGACCCAGTACTTC	CASSYSPGRGVETQYF
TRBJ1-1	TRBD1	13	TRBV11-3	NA	TGTGCCAGCAGCTTAGGGACAGGGGACGGGGCTTTCTTT	CASSLGTGDGAFF
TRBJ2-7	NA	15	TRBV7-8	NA	TGTGCCAGCAGATATGCCGGACAGTTAACCTACGAGCAGTACTTC	CASRYAGQLTYEQYF
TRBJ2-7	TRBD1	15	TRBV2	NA	TGTGCCAGCAGGACCGGACAGGGGTGGTCCTACGAGCAGTACTTC	CASRTGQGWSYEQYF
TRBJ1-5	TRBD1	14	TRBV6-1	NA	TGTGCCAGCAGTGAAGGACAGGGGTTTCAGCCCCAGCATTTT	CASSEGQGFQPQHF
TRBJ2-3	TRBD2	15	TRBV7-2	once	TGTGCCAGCAGCTTCCTAGCGGGGGGGCAAGATACGCAGTATTTT	CASSFLAGGQDTQYF
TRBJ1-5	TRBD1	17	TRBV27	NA	TGTGCCAGCAGTTTATCTAGGGCAGGGGGGAGCAATCAGCCCCAGCATTTT	CASSLSRAGGSNQPQHF
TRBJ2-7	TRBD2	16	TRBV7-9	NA	TGTGCCAGCAGTTCACTGGCGGGGGGCCTCTCCTACGAGCAGTACTTC	CASSSLAGGLSYEQYF
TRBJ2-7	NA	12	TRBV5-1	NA	TGCGCCAGCAACGGGGAAGGGTACGAGCAGTACTTC	CASNGEGYEQYF
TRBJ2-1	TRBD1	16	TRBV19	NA	TGTGCCAGTAGTCGGACCGGGACAGGGGATTACAATGAGCAGTTCTTC	CASSRTGTGDYNEQFF
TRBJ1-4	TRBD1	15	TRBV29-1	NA	TGCAGCGTTGAAGATCAAGACAGGGGAATTGAAAAACTGTTTTTT	CSVEDQDRGIEKLFF
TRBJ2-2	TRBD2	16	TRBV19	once	TGTGCCAGTAGTACCTCAGCGGGGGGGACGACCGGGGAGCTGTTTTTT	CASSTSAGGTTGELFF
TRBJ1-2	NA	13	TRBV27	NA	TGTGCCAGCAGTTTATCGAATGGCCTTCCCTACACCTTC	CASSLSNGLPYTF
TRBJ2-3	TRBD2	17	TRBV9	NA	TGTGCCAGCAGCGTAGGTGGTCTAGCGGGGGTCACAGATACGCAGTATTTT	CASSVGGLAGVTDTQYF
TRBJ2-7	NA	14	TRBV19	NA	TGTGCCAGTAGTACTACAGGGTATTCCTACGAGCAGTACTTC	CASSTTGYSYEQYF
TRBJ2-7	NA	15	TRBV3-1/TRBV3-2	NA	TGTGCCAGCAGCCCTCTACGGGACAAATCCTACGAGCAGTACTTC	CASSPLRDKSYEQYF
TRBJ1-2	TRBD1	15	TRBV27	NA	TGTGCCAGCAGCCGACGGGACAGACTGAACTATGGCTACACCTTC	CASSRRDRLNYGYTF
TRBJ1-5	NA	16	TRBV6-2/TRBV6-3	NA	TGTGCCAGCAGTTATCGATCCAACAGTTTCTCTTGGGCCCAGCATTTT	CASSYRSNSFSWAQHF
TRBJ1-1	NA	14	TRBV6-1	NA	TGTGCCAGCAATTTCGTGGGGGGGAACACTGAAGCTTTCTTT	CASNFVGGNTEAFF
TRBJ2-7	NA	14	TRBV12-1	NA	TGTGCCAGCAGCTTTGCGCGGCCGCTGGGCGAGCAGTACTTC	CASSFARPLGEQYF
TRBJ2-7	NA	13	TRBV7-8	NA	TGTGCCAGCAGCTTCTCGGACACCTACGAGCAGTACTTC	CASSFSDTYEQYF
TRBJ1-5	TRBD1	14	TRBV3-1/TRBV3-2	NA	TGTGCCAGCAGCGGAGACAGGGAATCTCAGCCCCAGCATTTT	CASSGDRESQPQHF
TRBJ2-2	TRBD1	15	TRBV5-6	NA	TGTGCCAGCAGCTTTTACAGGGGGCGCCCCGGGGAGCTGTTTTTT	CASSFYRGRPGELFF
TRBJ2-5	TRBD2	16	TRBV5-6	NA	TGTGCCAGCAGCCTAGCGGGGGGGGCGACCCAAGAGACCCAGTACTTC	CASSLAGGATQETQYF
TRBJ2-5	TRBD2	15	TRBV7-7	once	TGTGCCAGCAGCCTTCGTGGGACTAACCAAGAGACCCAGTACTTC	CASSLRGTNQETQYF
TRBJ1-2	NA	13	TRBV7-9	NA	TGTGCCAGCAGCGGCAGACAATTCTATGGCTACACCTTC	CASSGRQFYGYTF
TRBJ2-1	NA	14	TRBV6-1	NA	TGTGCCAGCAGTGAGGGGTTGGGGCGGGGTGAGCAGTTCTTC	CASSEGLGRGEQFF
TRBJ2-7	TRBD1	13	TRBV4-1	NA	TGCGCCAGCAGGGAGACAGGGTCCTACGAGCAGTACTTC	CASRETGSYEQYF
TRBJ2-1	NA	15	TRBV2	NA	TGTGCCAGCAGACCCGGGCTAGCGAGAGACAATGAGCAGTTCTTC	CASRPGLARDNEQFF
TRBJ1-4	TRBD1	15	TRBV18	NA	TGTGCCAGCTCACCCCGGACAGGGAATAATGAAAAACTGTTTTTT	CASSPRTGNNEKLFF
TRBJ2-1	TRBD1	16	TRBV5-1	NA	TGCGCCAGCAGTTCCTCCGGGACAGGGGCCTACAATGAGCAGTTCTTC	CASSSSGTGAYNEQFF